This TCR beta chain was captured by sequencing in a study of blood T cell repertoires in COVID-19. Study-level background: Collection of acute and convalescent COVID-19 samples took place in the United States, Italy and Spain. The analysed material was cDNA or gDNA that came from T cells, B-cell-depleted T cells, or PBMCs.

How the authors handled the data: The assay estimated nucleated cells by amplifying reference gene primers. Libraries were prepared by immunoSEQ multiplex PCR; TCRdb keeps only in-frame clonotypes and omits some of them. V and J calls and clone size come straight from that table; D and trimming were deduced from the DNA. In the table there are 45,000 to 60,000 clones, approximately 86% of which are singletons. J gave up 7 bases and V 4 bases, and 7 bases lay outside the gene matches. The CDR3 covers 14 residues. CDR1 and CDR2 (germline): SGHNT, YYREEE (reference sequence). The sequence derives from a man in his 60s with acute or convalescent COVID-19. The chain employs TRBV5-4 and TRBJ1-4; TRBD1 agrees at 7 bases. Sample: peripheral blood. The CDR3 protein is CASSPDRPGEKLFF. CDR3 in DNA: TGTGCCAGCAGCCCGGACAGGCCAGGTGAAAAACTGTTTTTT.